The clone carrying this TCR beta chain was detected only a few times. Germline values: CDR1 KGHSH, CDR2 LQKENI. This CDR3 has 20 residues. V was clipped by 2 bases and J by 0 bases, with 20 bases between them. Data came from immunoSEQ multiplex PCR; TCRdb stores just in-frame clones and leaves some out. The sample includes approximately 190,000 clones, 80% to 85% of them seen just once. The data belong to a study of blood T cell repertoires in COVID-19. Input material: peripheral blood. The clonotype comes from a woman in her 30s with acute or convalescent COVID-19. The J gene is TRBJ2-6, the V gene TRBV18; D might be TRBD1 (6 bases). The CDR3 bases are TGTGCCAGCTCACCAATATCCGGACAGATGATGGGCTCTGGGGCCAACGTCCTGACTTTC. Translation gives CASSPISGQMMGSGANVLTF.